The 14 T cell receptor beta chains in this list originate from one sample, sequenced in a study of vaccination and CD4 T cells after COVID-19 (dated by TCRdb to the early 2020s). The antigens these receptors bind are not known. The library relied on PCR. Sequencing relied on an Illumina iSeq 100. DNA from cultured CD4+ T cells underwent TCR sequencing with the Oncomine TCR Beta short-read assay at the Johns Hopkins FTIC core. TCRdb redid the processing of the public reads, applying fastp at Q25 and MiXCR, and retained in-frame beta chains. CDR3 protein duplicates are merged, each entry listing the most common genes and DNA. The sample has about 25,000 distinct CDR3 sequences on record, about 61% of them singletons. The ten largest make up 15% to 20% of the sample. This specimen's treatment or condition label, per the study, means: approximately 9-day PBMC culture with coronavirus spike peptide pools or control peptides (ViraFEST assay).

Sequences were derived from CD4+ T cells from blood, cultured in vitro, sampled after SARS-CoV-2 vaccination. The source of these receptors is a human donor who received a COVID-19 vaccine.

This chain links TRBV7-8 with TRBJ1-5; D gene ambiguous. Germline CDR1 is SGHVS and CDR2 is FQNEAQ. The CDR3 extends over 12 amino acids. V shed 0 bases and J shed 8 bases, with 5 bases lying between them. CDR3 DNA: TGTGCCAGCAGCTTAGCCCGAAAGCCCCAGCATTTT. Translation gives CASSLARKPQHF.

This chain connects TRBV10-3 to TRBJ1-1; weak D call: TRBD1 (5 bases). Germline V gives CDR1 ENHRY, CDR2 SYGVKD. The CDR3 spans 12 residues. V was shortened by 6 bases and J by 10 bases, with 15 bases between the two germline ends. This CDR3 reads CAISPQGAGAFF. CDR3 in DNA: TGTGCCATCAGCCCGCAGGGAGCTGGAGCTTTCTTT.

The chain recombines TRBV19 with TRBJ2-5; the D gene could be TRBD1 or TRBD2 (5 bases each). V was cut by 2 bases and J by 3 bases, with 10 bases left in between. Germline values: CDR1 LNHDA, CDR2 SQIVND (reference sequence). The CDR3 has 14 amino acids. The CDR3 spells CASSIRDGEETQYF. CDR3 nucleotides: TGTGCCAGTAGTATAAGGGACGGGGAAGAGACCCAGTACTTC.

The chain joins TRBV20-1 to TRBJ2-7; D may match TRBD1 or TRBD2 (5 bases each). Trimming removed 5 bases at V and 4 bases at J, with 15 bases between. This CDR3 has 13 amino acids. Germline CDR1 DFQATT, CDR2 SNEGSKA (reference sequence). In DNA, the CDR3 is TGCAGTGCTGGCCGGGGCTCCATATACGAGCAGTACTTC. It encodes CSAGRGSIYEQYF.

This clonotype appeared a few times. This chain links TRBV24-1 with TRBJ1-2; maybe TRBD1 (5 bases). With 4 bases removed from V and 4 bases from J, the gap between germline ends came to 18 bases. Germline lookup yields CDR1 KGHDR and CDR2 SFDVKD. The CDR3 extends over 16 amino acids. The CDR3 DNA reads TGTGCCACCAGTGACGGCCGACAGATAAATACCTATGGCTACACCTTC. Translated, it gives CATSDGRQINTYGYTF.

As DNA, the CDR3 is TGTGCCAGCAGCCCGAACAGGGGGGCGGCAGAGACCCAGTACTTC. Translating gives CASSPNRGAAETQYF. The chain uses TRBV7-9 and TRBJ2-5, with 8 bases identical to TRBD1. The V segment lost 5 bases and the J segment 4 bases; nucleotides outside the gene matches: 9. The CDR3 is 15 amino acids. The germline V gene has CDR1 SEHNR and CDR2 FQNEAQ (reference sequence).

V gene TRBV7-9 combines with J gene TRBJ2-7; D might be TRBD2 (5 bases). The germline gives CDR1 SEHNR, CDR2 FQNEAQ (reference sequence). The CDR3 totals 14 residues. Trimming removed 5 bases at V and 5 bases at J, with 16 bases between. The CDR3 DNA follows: TGTGCCAGCAGCAATGCCGGGTCCGGGGACGAGCAGTACTTC. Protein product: CASSNAGSGDEQYF.

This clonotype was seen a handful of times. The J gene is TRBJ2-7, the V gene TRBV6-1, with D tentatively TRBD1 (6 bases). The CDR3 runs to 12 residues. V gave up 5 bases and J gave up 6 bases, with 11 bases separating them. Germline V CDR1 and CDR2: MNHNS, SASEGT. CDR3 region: CASSNRVSEQYF. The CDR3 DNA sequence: TGTGCCAGCAGTAACAGGGTTTCCGAGCAGTACTTC.

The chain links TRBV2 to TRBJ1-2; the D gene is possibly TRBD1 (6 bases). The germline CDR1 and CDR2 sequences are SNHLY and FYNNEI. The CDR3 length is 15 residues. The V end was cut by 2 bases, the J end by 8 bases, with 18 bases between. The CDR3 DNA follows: TGTGCCAGCAGTGAATACGAGGGGGGGCGCGGGGGCTACACCTTC. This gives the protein CASSEYEGGRGGYTF.

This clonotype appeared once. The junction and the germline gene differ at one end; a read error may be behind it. CDR3: CASSDGAAWIF. The DNA for the CDR3 is TGCGCCAGCAGTGACGGGGCTGCGTGGATCTTC. This chain joins TRBV10-1 and TRBJ2-1; D might be TRBD1 or TRBD2, each matching 5 bases. Germline lookup yields CDR1 WNHNN and CDR2 SYGVQD (reference sequence). The length of the CDR3 is 11 residues.

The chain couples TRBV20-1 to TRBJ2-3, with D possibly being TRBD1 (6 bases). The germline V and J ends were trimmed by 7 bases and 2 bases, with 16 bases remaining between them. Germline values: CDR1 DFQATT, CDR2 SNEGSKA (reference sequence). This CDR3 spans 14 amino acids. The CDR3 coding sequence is TGCAGTGTCGACCGGACAGAGATCACAGATACGCAGTATTTT. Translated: CSVDRTEITDTQYF.

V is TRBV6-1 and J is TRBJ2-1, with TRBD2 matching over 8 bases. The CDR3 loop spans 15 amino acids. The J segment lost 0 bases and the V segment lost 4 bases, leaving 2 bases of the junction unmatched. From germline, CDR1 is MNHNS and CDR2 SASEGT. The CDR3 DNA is TGTGCCAGCAGTGTAGCGGGGATCTCCTACAATGAGCAGTTCTTC. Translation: CASSVAGISYNEQFF.

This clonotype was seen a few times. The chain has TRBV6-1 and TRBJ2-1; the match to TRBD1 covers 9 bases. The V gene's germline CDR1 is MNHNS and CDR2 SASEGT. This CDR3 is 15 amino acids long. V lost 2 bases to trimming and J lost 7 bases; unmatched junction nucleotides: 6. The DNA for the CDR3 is TGTGCCAGCAGTGAATACGGGACAGGGATGAATGAGCAGTTCTTC. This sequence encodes CASSEYGTGMNEQFF.

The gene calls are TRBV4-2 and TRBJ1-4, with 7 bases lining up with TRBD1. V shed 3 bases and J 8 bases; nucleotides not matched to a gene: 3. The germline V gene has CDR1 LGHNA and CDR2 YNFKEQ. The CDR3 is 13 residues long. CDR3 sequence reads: CASSHDRDEKLFF. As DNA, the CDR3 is TGTGCCAGCAGCCACGACAGGGACGAAAAACTGTTTTTT.